Listed below are T cell receptor beta chains from one sample, sequenced in a study of cytomegalovirus exposure and HLA in healthy donors. Libraries were prepared by immunoSEQ multiplex PCR; TCRdb keeps only in-frame clonotypes and omits some of them. This table holds about 85,000 clones, over 65% found once. The sequenced sample was PBMCs. The source of these receptors is a man under 40 in good health and CMV-seronegative. Each CDR3 is given with its conserved first and last residue. Each record gives: J gene, D gene, clone size, V gene, CDR3 protein, CDR3 DNA. The D gene is left open where the match is weak. A row's size may be missing; if present it is once, few, many or a size class.

J: TRBJ2-2
D: TRBD2
size: .
V: TRBV12-5
CDR3: CASGLPSGRVRPSTGELFF
DNA: TGTGCTAGTGGTTTACCAAGCGGGAGGGTACGACCGAGCACCGGGGAGCTGTTTTTT

J: TRBJ2-3
D: TRBD1
size: .
V: TRBV19
CDR3: CASRVTGAADTQYF
DNA: TGTGCCAGTAGGGTGACAGGGGCCGCAGATACGCAGTATTTT

J: TRBJ2-7
D: .
size: .
V: TRBV5-6
CDR3: CASSSMRLLTSYEQYF
DNA: TGTGCCAGCAGCTCTATGAGGCTCTTAACTTCCTACGAGCAGTACTTC

J: TRBJ2-5
D: TRBD2
size: once
V: TRBV19
CDR3: CASTPQRGGEQYF
DNA: TGTGCCAGTACCCCTCAGCGGGGGGGTGAGCAGTACTTC

J: TRBJ2-3
D: .
size: .
V: TRBV7-9
CDR3: CSGGTVTDTQYF
DNA: TGTTCCGGAGGGACCGTCACAGATACGCAGTATTTT

J: TRBJ1-5
D: .
size: once
V: TRBV19
CDR3: CASLPFAGSGGQPQHF
DNA: TGTGCCAGCCTACCTTTTGCGGGGTCGGGAGGTCAGCCCCAGCATTTT

J: TRBJ2-5
D: .
size: .
V: TRBV14
CDR3: CASSQDPLGKTGGWQETQYF
DNA: TGTGCCAGCAGCCAAGACCCCCTCGGGAAGACAGGAGGATGGCAAGAGACCCAGTACTTC

J: TRBJ1-2
D: .
size: once
V: TRBV7-9
CDR3: CASSLGDIDGYTF
DNA: TGTGCCAGCAGCTTAGGGGACATTGATGGCTACACCTTC

J: TRBJ2-5
D: .
size: once
V: TRBV5-1
CDR3: CASSREAPQGETQYF
DNA: TGCGCCAGCAGCCGCGAGGCACCTCAGGGAGAGACCCAGTACTTC

J: TRBJ2-7
D: .
size: few
V: TRBV14
CDR3: CASSQSLPGKQYF
DNA: TGTGCCAGCAGCCAAAGTTTACCGGGGAAGCAGTACTTC

J: TRBJ2-5
D: TRBD2
size: .
V: TRBV4-3
CDR3: CASSQGLAGGQETQYF
DNA: TGCGCCAGCAGCCAAGGACTAGCGGGGGGGCAAGAGACCCAGTACTTC

J: TRBJ1-5
D: .
size: .
V: TRBV5-1
CDR3: CASSLGDFSNQPQHF
DNA: TGCGCCAGCAGCTTGGGAGACTTTAGCAATCAGCCCCAGCATTTT

J: TRBJ1-5
D: .
size: .
V: TRBV7-2
CDR3: CASSYEAGHQPQHF
DNA: TGTGCCAGCAGCTACGAAGCAGGGCATCAGCCCCAGCATTTT

J: TRBJ1-2
D: .
size: few
V: TRBV5-1
CDR3: CASSLVGDYYGYTF
DNA: TGCGCCAGCAGCTTGGTGGGGGACTACTATGGCTACACCTTC

J: TRBJ2-7
D: TRBD1
size: few
V: TRBV7-9
CDR3: CASSLDRGPYEQYF
DNA: TGTGCCAGCAGCTTAGACAGGGGACCCTACGAGCAGTACTTC

J: TRBJ2-7
D: TRBD1
size: .
V: TRBV9
CDR3: CASSGEGQGIEQYF
DNA: TGTGCCAGCAGCGGCGAGGGACAGGGGATCGAGCAGTACTTC

J: TRBJ2-1
D: .
size: .
V: TRBV10-1
CDR3: CASSELTGVNNEQFF
DNA: TGCGCCAGCAGTGAGTTAACCGGAGTAAACAATGAGCAGTTCTTC

J: TRBJ1-2
D: .
size: .
V: TRBV19
CDR3: CASSIHRTDSLGGYTF
DNA: TGTGCCAGTAGTATCCACCGGACAGATTCTCTAGGGGGCTACACCTTC

J: TRBJ2-7
D: TRBD2
size: few
V: TRBV4-1
CDR3: CASSPGLADSYEQYF
DNA: TGCGCCAGCAGCCCAGGACTAGCGGACTCCTACGAGCAGTACTTC

J: TRBJ2-3
D: .
size: .
V: TRBV19
CDR3: CASSKGWTVSTDTQYF
DNA: TGTGCCAGTAGTAAAGGCTGGACAGTAAGCACAGATACGCAGTATTTT

J: TRBJ2-3
D: .
size: .
V: TRBV28
CDR3: CASSQGGASTDTQYF
DNA: TGTGCCAGCAGCCAAGGGGGGGCGAGCACAGATACGCAGTATTTT

J: TRBJ2-5
D: TRBD2
size: .
V: TRBV14
CDR3: CASSPGRRGGVEETQYF
DNA: TGTGCCAGCAGCCCTGGTAGGCGGGGGGGAGTCGAAGAGACCCAGTACTTC

J: TRBJ1-2
D: .
size: .
V: TRBV5-8
CDR3: CASSLQGRGYTF
DNA: TGTGCCAGCAGCCTACAGGGAAGGGGCTACACCTTC

J: TRBJ2-3
D: TRBD2
size: .
V: TRBV5-6
CDR3: CASSLYPLATSTDTQYF
DNA: TGTGCCAGCAGCTTGTACCCACTAGCGACTAGCACAGATACGCAGTATTTT

J: TRBJ1-1
D: TRBD1
size: few
V: TRBV5-1
CDR3: CASSLGQGGTEAFF
DNA: TGCGCCAGCAGTCTGGGACAGGGGGGCACTGAAGCTTTCTTT